Following are 3 T cell receptor beta chains from one sample sequenced in a study of T cells after yellow fever vaccination. TCRdb called the 5' RACE reads again in MiXCR, with one record for every CDR3 protein. The sample includes hundreds of thousands of distinct CDR3 sequences, about 19% of them seen just once. Sequences were derived from PBMCs, sampled before the yellow fever booster vaccination. These TCRs come from a man aged 18 to 35 who received the YFV17D yellow fever vaccine.

The V call is TRBV5-4, the J call TRBJ1-2; D unresolved. V lost 6 bases to trimming and J lost 7 bases, with 13 bases between them. The germline gives CDR1 SGHNT, CDR2 YYREEE (reference sequence). The CDR3 length is 12 residues. CDR3 sequence (DNA): TGTGCCAGCACCATTGACATTGGTGGCTACACCTTC. Translation gives CASTIDIGGYTF.

The chain is built from TRBV20-1 and TRBJ2-1; weak D call: TRBD2 (6 bases). Per germline, CDR1 DFQATT and CDR2 SNEGSKA (reference sequence). V shed 0 bases and J shed 2 bases, with 11 bases lying between them. The CDR3 is 15 residues long. The chain's CDR3 is CSARELAQAYNEQFF. The CDR3 bases are TGCAGTGCTAGAGAACTAGCCCAAGCCTACAATGAGCAGTTCTTC.

The V and J genes are TRBV29-1 and TRBJ2-3; TRBD2 matches at 7 bases. V trimming: 6 bases; J trimming: 2 bases; junction bases outside the gene matches: 8. CDR1 and CDR2 from the germline V gene are SQVTM and ANQGSEA. The CDR3 has 14 amino acids. Here the CDR3 DNA reads TGCAGCGTCGGCGTGGGGGGGGTCACAGATACGCAGTATTTT. As protein: CSVGVGGVTDTQYF.